These T cell receptor beta chains were read from a single sample in a study of cytomegalovirus exposure and HLA in healthy donors. Some clones are missing from TCRdb's copy, which holds only in-frame ones; the method was immunoSEQ multiplex PCR. The repertoire holds approximately 110,000 clones, with roughly four fifths as singletons. The specimen was PBMCs. All receptors come from a man in his fifties or sixties in good health and CMV-seronegative. CDR3s include the opening cysteine and the closing phenylalanine or tryptophan. The D gene is left open where the match is weak.

TRBD2,TRBV11-2,15,CASSPSGGALDTQYF
.,TRBV2,12,CASGEGTYGYTF
TRBD2,TRBV11-3,16,CASSSGTSGGRETQYF
.,TRBV19,14,CASSLTKSTDTQYF
.,TRBV19,17,CASSIETAEATNEKLFF
TRBD1,TRBV15,15,CATSRDLDRGLEAFF
.,TRBV19,13,CASSFGAGYGYTF
.,TRBV4-1,15,CASSRNRGSGNTIYF
.,TRBV6-1,15,CASSEWSTLDGELFF
.,TRBV6-5,14,CASSYRGPNSPLHF
.,TRBV5-1,13,CASSLDRGNTIYF
.,TRBV28,14,CASTLSSYNSPLHF
.,TRBV2,12,CASSVNTGELFF
TRBD2,TRBV11-3,16,CASSPGTSGGQETQYF
.,TRBV2,13,CASSGLSNTEAFF
TRBD1,TRBV4-1,14,CASRGQANTGELFF
.,TRBV7-7,16,CASSKARTKNTGELFF
.,TRBV7-2,14,CASSLANLNTEAFF
TRBD1,TRBV19,13,CASNRGPRDEQFF
.,TRBV6-1,14,CASSEQGKNTEAFF
.,TRBV7-9,13,CASSSDTNNEQFF
TRBD1,TRBV5-3,16,CARSFGRGLVNEKLFF
.,TRBV11-3,13,CASSPSSGNTIYF
.,TRBV15,17,CATSRDLGGARVAEAFF
.,TRBV7-9,17,CSSSLVARTRRGYGYTF
TRBD1,TRBV29-1,13,CSVRQGALYGYTF
TRBD2,TRBV14,14,CASSLSGGFYEQYF
.,TRBV11-2,13,CASSNGDSETQYF
.,TRBV6-1,14,CASSHREGDQPQHF
.,TRBV5-1,15,CASSLDGAGLREQFF
.,TRBV5-1,14,CASHPGSSGNTIYF